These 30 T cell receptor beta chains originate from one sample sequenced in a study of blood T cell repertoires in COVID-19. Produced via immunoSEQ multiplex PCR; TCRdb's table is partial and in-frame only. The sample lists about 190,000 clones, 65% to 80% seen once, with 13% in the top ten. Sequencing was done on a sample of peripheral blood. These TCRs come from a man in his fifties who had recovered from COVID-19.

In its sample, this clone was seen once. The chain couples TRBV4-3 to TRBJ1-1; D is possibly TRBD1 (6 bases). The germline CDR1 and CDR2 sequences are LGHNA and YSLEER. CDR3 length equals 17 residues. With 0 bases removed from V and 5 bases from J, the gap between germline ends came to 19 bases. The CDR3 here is CASSQDIYGGRGTEAFF. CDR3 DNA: TGCGCCAGCAGCCAAGATATTTACGGGGGGCGCGGAACTGAAGCTTTCTTT.

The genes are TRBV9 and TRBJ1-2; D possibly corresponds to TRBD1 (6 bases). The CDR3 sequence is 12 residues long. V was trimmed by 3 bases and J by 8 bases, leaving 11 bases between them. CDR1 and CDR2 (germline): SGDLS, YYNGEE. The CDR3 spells CASSGGRGGYTF. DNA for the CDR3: TGTGCCAGCAGCGGGGGGCGAGGAGGCTACACCTTC.

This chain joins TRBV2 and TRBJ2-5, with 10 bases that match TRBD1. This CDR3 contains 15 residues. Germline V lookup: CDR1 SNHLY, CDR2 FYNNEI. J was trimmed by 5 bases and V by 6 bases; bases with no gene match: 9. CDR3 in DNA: TGTGCCAGCAGGAAAGACAGGGGGCGCTGGGAGACCCAGTACTTC. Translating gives CASRKDRGRWETQYF.

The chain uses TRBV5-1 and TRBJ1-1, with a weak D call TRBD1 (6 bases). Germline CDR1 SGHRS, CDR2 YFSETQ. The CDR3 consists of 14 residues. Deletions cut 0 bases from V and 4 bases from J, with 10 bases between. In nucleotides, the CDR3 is TGCGCCAGCAGCTTGGTTAGGGGGAGCACTGAAGCTTTCTTT. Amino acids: CASSLVRGSTEAFF. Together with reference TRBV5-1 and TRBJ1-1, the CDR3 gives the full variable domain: KAGVTQTPRYLIKTRGQQVTLSCSPISGHRSVSWYQQTPGQGLQFLFEYFSETQRNKGNFPGRFSGRQFSNSRSEMNVSTLELGDSALYLCASSLVRGSTEAFFGQGTRLTVV.

CDR3 nucleotides: TGTGCCAGCAGTTTACCGAATTCACCCCTCCACTTT. It is translated as CASSLPNSPLHF. The V call is TRBV28, the J call TRBJ1-6, with D unclear. The CDR3 has 12 amino acids. The germline CDR1 and CDR2 sequences are MDHEN and SYDVKM. V was clipped by 2 bases and J by 7 bases, with 3 bases between them.

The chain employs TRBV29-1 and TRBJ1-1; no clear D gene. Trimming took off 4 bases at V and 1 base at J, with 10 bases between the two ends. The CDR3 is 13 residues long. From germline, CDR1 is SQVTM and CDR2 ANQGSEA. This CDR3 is CSVVGQPNTEAFF. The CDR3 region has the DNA TGCAGCGTTGTTGGGCAACCGAACACTGAAGCTTTCTTT.

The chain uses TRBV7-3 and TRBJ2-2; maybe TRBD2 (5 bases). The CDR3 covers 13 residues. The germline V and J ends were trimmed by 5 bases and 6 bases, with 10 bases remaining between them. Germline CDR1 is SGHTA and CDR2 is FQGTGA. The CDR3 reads CASSPLAAGELFF. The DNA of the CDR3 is TGTGCCAGCAGCCCCCTAGCTGCCGGGGAGCTGTTTTTT.

CDR3 amino acids: CASSEGLSETQYF. Written as DNA, the CDR3 is TGTGCCAGCAGTGAAGGACTATCAGAGACCCAGTACTTC. This rearrangement joins TRBV2 to TRBJ2-5; D is possibly TRBD2 (5 bases). This CDR3 has 13 amino acids. Germline V gene data show CDR1 as SNHLY and CDR2 as FYNNEI. Trimming took 1 base from V and 4 from J, leaving 7 bases between them.

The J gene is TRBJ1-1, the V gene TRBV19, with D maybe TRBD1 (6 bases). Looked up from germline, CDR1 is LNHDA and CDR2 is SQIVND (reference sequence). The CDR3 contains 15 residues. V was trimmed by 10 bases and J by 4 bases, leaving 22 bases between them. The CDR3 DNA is TGTGCCACCCAAGGGCAGGGGTGGCTTGGCACTGAAGCTTTCTTT. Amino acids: CATQGQGWLGTEAFF.

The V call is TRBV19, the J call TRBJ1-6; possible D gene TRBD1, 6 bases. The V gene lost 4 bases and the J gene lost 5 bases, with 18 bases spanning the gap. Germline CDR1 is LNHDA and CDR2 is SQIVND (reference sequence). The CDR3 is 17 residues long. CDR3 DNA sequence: TGTGCCAGTAGTACCACCGAAGGGGGGGGAAATAATTCACCCCTCCACTTT. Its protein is CASSTTEGGGNNSPLHF.

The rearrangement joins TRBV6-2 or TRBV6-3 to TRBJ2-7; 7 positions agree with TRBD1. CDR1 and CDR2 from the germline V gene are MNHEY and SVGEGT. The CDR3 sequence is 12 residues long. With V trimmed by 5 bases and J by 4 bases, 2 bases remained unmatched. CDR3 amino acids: CASSDRVYEQYF. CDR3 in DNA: TGTGCCAGCAGTGACAGGGTATACGAGCAGTACTTC.

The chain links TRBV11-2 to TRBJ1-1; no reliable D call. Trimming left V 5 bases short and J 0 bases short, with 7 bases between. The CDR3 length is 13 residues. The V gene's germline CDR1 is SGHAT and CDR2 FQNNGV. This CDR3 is CASSQFMNTEAFF. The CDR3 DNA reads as TGTGCCAGCAGCCAATTCATGAACACTGAAGCTTTCTTT.

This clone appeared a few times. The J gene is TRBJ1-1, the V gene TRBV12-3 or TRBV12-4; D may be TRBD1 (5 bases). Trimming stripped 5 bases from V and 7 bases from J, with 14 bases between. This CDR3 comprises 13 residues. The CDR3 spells CASSHNLQGEAFF. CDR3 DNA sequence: TGTGCCAGCAGTCATAATCTCCAGGGTGAAGCTTTCTTT.

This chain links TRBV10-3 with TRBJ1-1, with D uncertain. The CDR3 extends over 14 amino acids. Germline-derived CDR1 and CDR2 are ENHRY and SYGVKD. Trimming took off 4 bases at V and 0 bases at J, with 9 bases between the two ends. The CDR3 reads CAISGENVNTEAFF. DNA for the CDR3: TGTGCCATCAGTGGGGAGAACGTGAACACTGAAGCTTTCTTT.

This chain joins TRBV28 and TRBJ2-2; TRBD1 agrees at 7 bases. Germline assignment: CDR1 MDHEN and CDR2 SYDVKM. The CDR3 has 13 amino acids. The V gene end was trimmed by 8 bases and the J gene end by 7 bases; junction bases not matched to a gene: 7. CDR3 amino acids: CASRQGVNGELFF. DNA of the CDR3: TGTGCCAGCCGGCAGGGGGTTAACGGGGAGCTGTTTTTT.

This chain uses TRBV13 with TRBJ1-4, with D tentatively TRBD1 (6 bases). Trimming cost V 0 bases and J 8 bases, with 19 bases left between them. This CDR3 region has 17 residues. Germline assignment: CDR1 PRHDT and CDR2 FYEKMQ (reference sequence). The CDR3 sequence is CASSLGNDNRVREKLFF. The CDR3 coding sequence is TGTGCCAGCAGCTTAGGCAACGACAACAGGGTACGAGAAAAACTGTTTTTT.

DNA for the CDR3: TGTGCCAGCAGTGTTGAAGCCCTACGTACAGATACGCAGTATTTT. It specifies CASSVEALRTDTQYF. The chain combines TRBV2 with TRBJ2-3; the D is unclear. The CDR3 is 15 residues long. V shed 4 bases and J shed 3 bases, with 14 bases lying between them. Germline-derived CDR1 and CDR2 are SNHLY and FYNNEI.

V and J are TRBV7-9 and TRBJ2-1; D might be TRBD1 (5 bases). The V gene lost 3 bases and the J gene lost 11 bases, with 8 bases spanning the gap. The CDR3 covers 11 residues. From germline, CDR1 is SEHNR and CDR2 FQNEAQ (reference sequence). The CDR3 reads CASSFDRQQFF. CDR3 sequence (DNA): TGTGCCAGCAGCTTCGACAGACAGCAGTTCTTC.

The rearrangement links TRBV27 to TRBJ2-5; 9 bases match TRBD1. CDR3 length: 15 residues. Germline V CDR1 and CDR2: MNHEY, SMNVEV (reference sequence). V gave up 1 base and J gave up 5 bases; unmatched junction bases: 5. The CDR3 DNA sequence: TGTGCCAGCAGTTTATTGGGACAGGGATTGGAGACCCAGTACTTC. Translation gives CASSLLGQGLETQYF.

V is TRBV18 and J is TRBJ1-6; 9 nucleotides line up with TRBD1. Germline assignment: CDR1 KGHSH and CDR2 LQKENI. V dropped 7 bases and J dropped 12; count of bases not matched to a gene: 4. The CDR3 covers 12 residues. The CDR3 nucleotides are TGTGCCAGCTTGGCGGGACAGGGACCCCTCCACTTT. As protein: CASLAGQGPLHF.

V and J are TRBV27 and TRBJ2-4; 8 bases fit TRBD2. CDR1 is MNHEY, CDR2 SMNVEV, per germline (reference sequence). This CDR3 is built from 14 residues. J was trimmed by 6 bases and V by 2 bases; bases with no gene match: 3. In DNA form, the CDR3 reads TGTGCCAGCAGTTTACGGGAGGGCGGAAACATTCAGTACTTC. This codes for CASSLREGGNIQYF.

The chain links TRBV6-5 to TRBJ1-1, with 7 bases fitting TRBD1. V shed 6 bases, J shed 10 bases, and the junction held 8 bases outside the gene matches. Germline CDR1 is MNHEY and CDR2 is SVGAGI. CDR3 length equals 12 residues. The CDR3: CASSTTGATAFF. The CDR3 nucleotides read TGTGCCAGCAGCACAACAGGGGCGACAGCTTTCTTT.

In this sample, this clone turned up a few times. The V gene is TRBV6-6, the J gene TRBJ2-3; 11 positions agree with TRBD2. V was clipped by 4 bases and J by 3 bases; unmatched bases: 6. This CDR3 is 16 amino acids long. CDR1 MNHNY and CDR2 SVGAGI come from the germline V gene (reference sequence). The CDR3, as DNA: TGTGCCAGCAGTTCATCGACTAGCGGGAAAACAGATACGCAGTATTTT. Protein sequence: CASSSSTSGKTDTQYF.

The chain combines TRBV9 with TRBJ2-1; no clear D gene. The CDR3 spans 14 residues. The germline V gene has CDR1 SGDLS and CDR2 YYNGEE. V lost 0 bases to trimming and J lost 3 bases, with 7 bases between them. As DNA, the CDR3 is TGTGCCAGCAGCGTAGAAGACATCTACAATGAGCAGTTCTTC. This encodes CASSVEDIYNEQFF.

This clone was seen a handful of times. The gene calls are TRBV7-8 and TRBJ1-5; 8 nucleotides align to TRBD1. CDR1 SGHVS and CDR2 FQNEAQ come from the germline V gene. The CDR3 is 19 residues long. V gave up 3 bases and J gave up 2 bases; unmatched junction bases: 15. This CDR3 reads CASSFVTPGQEYGNQPQHF. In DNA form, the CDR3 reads TGTGCCAGCAGCTTTGTGACACCGGGACAGGAGTATGGCAATCAGCCCCAGCATTTT. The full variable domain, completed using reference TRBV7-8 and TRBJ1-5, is GAGVSQSPRYKVAKRGQDVALRCDPISGHVSLFWYQQALGQGPEFLTYFQNEAQLDKSGLPSDRFFAERPEGSVSTLKIQRTQQEDSAVYLCASSFVTPGQEYGNQPQHFGDGTRLSIL.

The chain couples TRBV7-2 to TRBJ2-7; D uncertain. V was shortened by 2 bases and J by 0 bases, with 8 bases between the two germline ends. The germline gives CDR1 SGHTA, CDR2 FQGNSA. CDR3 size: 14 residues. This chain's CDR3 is CASSLQRFSYEQYF. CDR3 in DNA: TGTGCCAGCAGCTTACAGCGTTTCTCCTACGAGCAGTACTTC.

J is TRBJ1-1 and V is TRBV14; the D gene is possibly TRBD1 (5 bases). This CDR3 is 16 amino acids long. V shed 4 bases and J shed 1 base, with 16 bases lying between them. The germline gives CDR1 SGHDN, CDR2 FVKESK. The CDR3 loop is CASSRQPDSRNTEAFF. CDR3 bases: TGTGCCAGCAGCCGACAGCCAGACAGCCGGAACACTGAAGCTTTCTTT.

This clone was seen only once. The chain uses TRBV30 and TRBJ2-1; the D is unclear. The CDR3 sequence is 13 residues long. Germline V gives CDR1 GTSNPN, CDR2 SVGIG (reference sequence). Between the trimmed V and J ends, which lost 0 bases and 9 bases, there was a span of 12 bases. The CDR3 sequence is CAWSVSRHGEQFF. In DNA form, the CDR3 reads TGTGCCTGGAGTGTCTCGCGACATGGTGAGCAGTTCTTC.

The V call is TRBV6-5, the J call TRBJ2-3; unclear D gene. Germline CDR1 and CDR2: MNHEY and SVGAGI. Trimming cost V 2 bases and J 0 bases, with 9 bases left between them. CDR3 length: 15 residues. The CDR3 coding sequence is TGTGCCAGCAGTTACGCATACTCTAGCACAGATACGCAGTATTTT. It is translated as CASSYAYSSTDTQYF.

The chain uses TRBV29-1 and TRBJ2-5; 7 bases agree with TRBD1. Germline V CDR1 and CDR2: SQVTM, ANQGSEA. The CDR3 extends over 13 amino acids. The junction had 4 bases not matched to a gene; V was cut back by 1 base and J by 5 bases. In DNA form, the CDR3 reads TGCAGCGTTGAAGGGGTACAGGGGGAGACCCAGTACTTC. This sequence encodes CSVEGVQGETQYF.